Listed below are T cell receptor beta chains from one sample, sequenced in a study of cytomegalovirus exposure and HLA in healthy donors. Profiled with immunoSEQ multiplex PCR; TCRdb holds only in-frame clones, not every one. The table includes 200,000 to 250,000 clones, approximately 90% detected once. The source material was PBMCs. The receptors stem from a woman under 30 in good health and CMV-seronegative. CDR3s include the opening cysteine and the closing phenylalanine or tryptophan. Fields, in order: clone size, J gene, D gene, V gene, CDR3 protein, CDR3 DNA. D genes are given only for firm matches. Some rows have no size entry. The others give once, few or many, or a class for an expanded clone.

size: .; J: TRBJ2-5; D: .; V: TRBV11-3; CDR3: CASSPGQTSQETQYF; DNA: TGTGCCAGCAGCCCCGGACAGACTTCTCAAGAGACCCAGTACTTC
size: few; J: TRBJ1-1; D: .; V: TRBV6-5; CDR3: CASSYRRGEAFF; DNA: TGTGCCAGCAGTTACAGGCGGGGTGAAGCTTTCTTT
size: .; J: TRBJ2-7; D: .; V: TRBV6-5; CDR3: CASRRVVGTHYEQYF; DNA: TGTGCCAGCAGGAGAGTGGTCGGGACACATTACGAGCAGTACTTC
size: .; J: TRBJ2-5; D: TRBD2; V: TRBV2; CDR3: CASSVIAGPETQYF; DNA: TGTGCCAGCAGTGTAATAGCGGGGCCGGAGACCCAGTACTTC
size: .; J: TRBJ2-3; D: TRBD1; V: TRBV5-8; CDR3: CASSLAWTGSNTQYF; DNA: TGTGCCAGCAGCTTGGCGTGGACAGGGTCAAATACGCAGTATTTT
size: .; J: TRBJ2-5; D: TRBD1; V: TRBV6-5; CDR3: CASRRQGAETQYF; DNA: TGTGCCAGCAGACGACAGGGCGCAGAGACCCAGTACTTC
size: once; J: TRBJ2-2; D: .; V: TRBV11-2; CDR3: CASSLAGFPGELFF; DNA: TGTGCCAGCAGCTTAGCCGGGTTCCCCGGGGAGCTGTTTTTT
size: .; J: TRBJ2-3; D: TRBD2; V: TRBV7-2; CDR3: CASSLGSSGSPDTQYF; DNA: TGTGCCAGCAGCTTAGGGTCTAGCGGGAGCCCAGATACGCAGTATTTT
size: .; J: TRBJ2-7; D: TRBD2; V: TRBV11-2; CDR3: CASSPRRTSSHEQYF; DNA: TGTGCCAGCAGCCCCCGACGGACTAGTTCCCACGAGCAGTACTTC
size: .; J: TRBJ2-1; D: .; V: TRBV4-1; CDR3: CASSQRASSYNEQFF; DNA: TGCGCCAGCAGCCAAAGAGCGAGCTCCTACAATGAGCAGTTCTTC
size: .; J: TRBJ1-2; D: .; V: TRBV7-8; CDR3: CASSQMGLRYGYTF; DNA: TGTGCCAGCAGCCAGATGGGACTGAGATATGGCTACACCTTC
size: .; J: TRBJ2-7; D: TRBD1; V: TRBV2; CDR3: CASSSWTGIFYEQYF; DNA: TGTGCCAGCAGTTCTTGGACAGGAATTTTCTACGAGCAGTACTTC